This record concerns one T cell receptor beta chain sequence. This clone has just one count. Its antigen remains unidentified. One base away there is no much larger clone; base qualities are not given. Per the publication, the time point label means: baseline before first vaccination. The sample's treatment or condition label is to be understood as: meningococcal conjugate vaccine given as trial control. The vaccinee samples were drawn from two UK trials, COV001 and COV002, one of which was a single-blind randomized controlled phase 2/3 trial testing AZD1222 (ChAdOx1 nCoV-19) in healthy adults. For TCRbeta chain sequencing, PBMC samples from trial participants were taken at day 0 and at day 28 after the second dose. The record originates from a study of T cell responses to AZD1222 COVID-19 vaccine (dated by TCRdb to about 2021). Regarding the research as a whole: A total of 230 to 250 trial participants underwent TCR sequencing, of whom nearly 210 received two doses of AZD1222 and 26 received two doses of the MenACWY control vaccine. Trial participants were enrolled by age into 18-55, 56-69 and 70-plus year subgroups, with approximately 150, 28 and 58 TCR-sequenced participants respectively. Broad study findings and their caveats: After two AZD1222 doses, spike-specific TCR breadth and depth were significantly higher than at day 0 and than in MenACWY recipients. Participants were mostly white British, with more females than males. The authors suggested clonal diversity may have been underestimated. CD4 TCRs associated with the vaccine covered the entire spike protein, and the dominant responses were in regions 160-218 and 743-854. The 56-69-year group was small, and its depth increase did not reach significance, likely because of low power. Conclusions about previously exposed vaccinees are limited, since just six AZD1222 recipients were seropositive for SARS-CoV-2 at baseline. Reportedly, close to half of the unique spike-specific TCRs recognized epitopes lying outside the regions that are mutated in the B.1.351 and B.1.1.7 variants. Because no samples from the day 14 peak response were available, repertoires could be characterized only after the peak T cell response.

From cysteine to phenylalanine, the CDR3 is 13 amino acids long. Kept here is only the CDR3 DNA, which spans 39 bases and is read in frame from base 1. V and J are truncated by 4 bases and 8 bases respectively, leaving an intervening sequence of 14 bases. The germline V gene specifies MGHRA as CDR1 and YSYEKL as CDR2. The CDR3 regions of human TCRbeta chains were analyzed by immunosequencing. As for the authors' bioinformatics: TCRs in the repertoires were compared against a reference library of SARS-CoV-2-specific TCRs that had been generated with the MIRA antigen-specificity platform. Breadth was defined as the fraction of unique TCRs that were SARS-CoV-2-associated. Depth was defined as the fraction of total T cells that were SARS-CoV-2-associated. Using the MIRA data, every spike-specific TCR was mapped to the spike region that the TCR reacted to and assigned to either a CD4 or a CD8 class. Log10-transformed breadth and depth values were compared by one-way ANOVA with Sidak's multiple comparisons tests. TCRdb limited this immuneACCESS table to in-frame rearrangements with V and J called. A share of clones is missing; checked studies link under half to unresolved V genes, and the rest is unexplained. V and J calls and clone size are as listed in that table; D and trimming were resolved from the DNA. In all, the sample holds 140,000 to 150,000 clones, and 75% to 90% of those were seen once. The ten largest clones represent about 4% of the sample.

This clonotype was sampled from an adult in good health. This specimen consisted of peripheral blood, obtained on day 0 of MenACWY control vaccination. The rearrangement combines TRBV4-1 with TRBJ1-2; TRBD1 is possibly the D segment (6 matching bases). The nucleotide sequence reads TGCGCCAGCAGCCCTTCACAGGGATTCGGCTACACCTTC. Its protein product is CASSPSQGFGYTF.